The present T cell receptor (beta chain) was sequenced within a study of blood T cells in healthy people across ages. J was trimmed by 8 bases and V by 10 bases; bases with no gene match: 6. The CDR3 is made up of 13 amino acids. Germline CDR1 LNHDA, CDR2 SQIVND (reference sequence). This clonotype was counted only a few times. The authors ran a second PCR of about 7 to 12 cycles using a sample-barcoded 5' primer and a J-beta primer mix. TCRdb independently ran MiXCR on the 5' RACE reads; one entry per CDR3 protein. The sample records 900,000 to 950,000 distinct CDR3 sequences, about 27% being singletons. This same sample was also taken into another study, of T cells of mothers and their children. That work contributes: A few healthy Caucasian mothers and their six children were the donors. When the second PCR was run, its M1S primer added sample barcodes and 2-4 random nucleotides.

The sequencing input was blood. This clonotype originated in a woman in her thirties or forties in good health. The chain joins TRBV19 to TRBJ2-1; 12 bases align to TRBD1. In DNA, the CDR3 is TGTGCCACCGAGGGACAGGGGGCCTATGAGCAGTTCTTC. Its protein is CATEGQGAYEQFF.